Below are 14 T cell receptor beta chains sequenced from a single sample in a study of beta chain features in type 1 diabetes. The whole isolated RNA underwent reverse transcription, so sequencing captured expressed TCRB transcripts. Generated by immunoSEQ multiplex PCR, the TCRdb table keeps only in-frame clones and is missing some. The table records a few hundred thousand clones, 9.5% to 12% of them present only once. Sample: naive CD4+ T cells from blood. The receptors come from a woman aged 30 to 39 in good health.

This chain connects TRBV19 to TRBJ2-1, with TRBD2 matching 7 bases. This CDR3 comprises 16 residues. CDR1 LNHDA and CDR2 SQIVND come from the germline V gene (reference sequence). V lost 6 bases, J lost 5 bases, and 13 bases stayed unmatched. The CDR3 DNA sequence: TGTGCCAGTAGCCCCAGGGCGGGAGTTCAAGACAATGAGCAGTTCTTC. Translated: CASSPRAGVQDNEQFF.

The chain carries TRBV2 and TRBJ2-7, with D possibly TRBD1 on 5 matching bases. Trimming stripped 6 bases from V and 5 bases from J, with 14 bases between. The CDR3 contains 13 residues. CDR1 is SNHLY and CDR2 is FYNNEI in the germline V gene. The DNA of the CDR3 is TGTGCCAGCAGCCAGGGCCCCGTAAACGAGCAGTACTTC. This gives the protein CASSQGPVNEQYF.

This clone has only a few counts. V gene TRBV5-1 combines with J gene TRBJ2-1, with TRBD2 matching 12 bases. Germline-derived CDR1 and CDR2 are SGHRS and YFSETQ. CDR3 length equals 16 residues. The V and J ends lost 0 bases and 10 bases, in that order; junction bases with no gene match: 8. CDR3 nucleotide sequence: TGCGCCAGCAGCTTGGGGCTAGCGGGAGGGCCTGAGGAGCAGTTCTTC. Encoded protein: CASSLGLAGGPEEQFF.

V usage is TRBV19 and J usage is TRBJ1-5; the match to TRBD1 covers 8 bases. Looked up from germline, CDR1 is LNHDA and CDR2 is SQIVND (reference sequence). The trim removed 4 bases at V and 7 bases at J, leaving 6 bases unmatched. The CDR3 is made up of 14 amino acids. The CDR3 spells CASSTGQGWQPQHF. DNA of the CDR3: TGTGCCAGTAGTACCGGACAGGGTTGGCAGCCCCAGCATTTT.

Only a few counts were recorded for this clone. This rearrangement joins TRBV5-6 to TRBJ1-1; 7 nucleotides align to TRBD1. This CDR3 comprises 16 residues. The V and J ends lost 4 bases and 1 base, in that order; junction bases with no gene match: 10. Germline CDR1 SGHDT, CDR2 YYEEEE. The CDR3 spells CASSLRDSYTNTEAFF. The DNA for the CDR3 is TGTGCCAGCAGCCTCCGGGACAGTTATACGAACACTGAAGCTTTCTTT.

This clone turned up a few times. The CDR3 protein is CAGGAASYEQYF. Here the CDR3 DNA reads TGTGCCGGAGGGGCAGCCTCCTACGAGCAGTACTTC. The gene calls are TRBV30 and TRBJ2-7, with D possibly TRBD2 on 6 matching bases. V was clipped by 8 bases and J by 0 bases, with 11 bases between them. The V gene's germline CDR1 is GTSNPN and CDR2 SVGIG (reference sequence). The CDR3 sequence is 12 residues long.

The J gene is TRBJ2-1, the V gene TRBV6-1; the match to TRBD2 covers 10 bases. This CDR3 contains 19 residues. Trimming removed 2 bases from V and 0 bases from J; junction bases left unmatched: 10. The germline gives CDR1 MNHNS, CDR2 SASEGT. As DNA, the CDR3 is TGTGCCAGCAGTGAAAGGGGGGGACTAGCGTCAGCCTCCTACAATGAGCAGTTCTTC. Translating it yields CASSERGGLASASYNEQFF.

This chain links TRBV12-2 with TRBJ2-7; TRBD2, the table's D call, was not compared with the DNA. TRBV12-2 is an annotated pseudogene. CDR3 length: 13 amino acids. CDR3 loop: CASRLGGHHEQYF. The CDR3 DNA sequence: TGTGCAAGTCGCCTAGGAGGGCACCACGAGCAGTACTTC.

The chain uses TRBV7-2 and TRBJ2-7, with 8 nucleotides matching TRBD2. The ends lost 4 bases at V and 0 bases at J; junction bases unmatched: 8. From germline, CDR1 is SGHTA and CDR2 FQGNSA. The CDR3 runs to 16 residues. Here the CDR3 DNA reads TGTGCCAGCAGCTGGAGACTAGCGACGAGCTCCTACGAGCAGTACTTC. This codes for CASSWRLATSSYEQYF.

This clone was seen a handful of times. The chain uses TRBV25-1 and TRBJ2-1; D might be TRBD1 (6 bases). The CDR3 has 14 amino acids. Germline CDR1 reads MGHDK; CDR2 reads SYGVNS. Between the trimmed V and J ends, which lost 6 bases and 1 base, there was a span of 10 bases. The CDR3 DNA follows: TGTGCCAGCAGGGACAGACAATCCTACAATGAGCAGTTCTTC. Translated, it gives CASRDRQSYNEQFF.

This clone was seen only a few times. This chain links TRBV5-4 with TRBJ2-7; 11 bases are shared with TRBD1. Trimming removed 0 bases from V and 2 bases from J; junction bases left unmatched: 4. The CDR3 is 16 residues long. Germline CDR1 SGHNT, CDR2 YYREEE (reference sequence). In nucleotides, the CDR3 is TGTGCCAGCAGCTTGGCCCCGGGACAGGGGGCCTACGAGCAGTACTTC. This sequence encodes CASSLAPGQGAYEQYF.

CDR3 loop: CSATKSGQGDEQYF. The CDR3, as DNA: TGCAGCGCGACCAAATCGGGACAGGGCGACGAGCAGTACTTC. This chain links TRBV29-1 with TRBJ2-7; 9 nucleotides agree with TRBD1. Germline CDR1 and CDR2: SQVTM and ANQGSEA. CDR3 length equals 14 residues. V dropped 7 bases and J dropped 5; count of bases not matched to a gene: 12.

This clone has only a few counts. This chain joins TRBV18 and TRBJ1-3, with 7 bases aligning to TRBD1. CDR1 is KGHSH, CDR2 LQKENI, per germline. The CDR3 is 15 residues long. The V and J ends lost 3 bases and 3 bases, in that order; junction bases with no gene match: 5. This chain's CDR3 is CASSPSTGVGNTIYF. The DNA for the CDR3 is TGTGCCAGCTCACCGTCAACAGGGGTTGGAAACACCATATATTTT.

The chain carries TRBV7-9 and TRBJ1-2, with D hard to call. This CDR3 is built from 13 residues. Trimming removed 1 base from V and 4 bases from J, with 7 bases in between. Germline values: CDR1 SEHNR, CDR2 FQNEAQ (reference sequence). In DNA form, the CDR3 reads TGTGCCAGCAGCTTAGGGCATCCCTATGGCTACACCTTC. Protein product: CASSLGHPYGYTF.